These 13 T cell receptor beta chains came from one sample sequenced in a study of T cell responses to AZD1222 COVID-19 vaccine. The repertoire was sequenced with immunoSEQ multiplex PCR; TCRdb's copy has only in-frame clones and lacks some. The repertoire holds about 110,000 clones, with around 90% as singletons. The sequencing used peripheral blood, collected 28 days after the second AZD1222 dose. These receptors originate from an adult who received the AZD1222 COVID-19 vaccine.

This clone was seen only once. The chain combines TRBV7-9 with TRBJ1-2; D is ambiguous. The CDR3 totals 17 residues. With 1 base removed from V and 2 bases from J, the gap between germline ends came to 17 bases. Germline CDR1 is SEHNR and CDR2 is FQNEAQ (reference sequence). The CDR3 reads CASSLEGLGFINYGYTF. The CDR3 DNA reads as TGTGCCAGCAGCTTAGAAGGTCTGGGCTTTATCAACTATGGCTACACCTTC.

The chain has TRBV21-1 and TRBJ1-1; TRBD1 is the table's D call, not checked against the DNA. TRBV21-1 is annotated as a pseudogene. The CDR3 spans 14 residues. The CDR3 nucleotides are TGTGCCAGCAGGGCCGGTACAGGGAACACTGAAGCTTTCTTT. Protein product: CASRAGTGNTEAFF.

The chain has TRBV5-4 and TRBJ1-1; D is unclear. The CDR3 extends over 12 amino acids. Germline CDR1 is SGHNT and CDR2 is YYREEE (reference sequence). Trimming took off 2 bases at V and 1 base at J, with 3 bases between the two ends. This CDR3 is CASSFQNTEAFF. The CDR3 region has the DNA TGTGCCAGCAGCTTTCAGAACACTGAAGCTTTCTTT.

The genes are TRBV19 and TRBJ1-5; D not resolved. CDR3 length: 15 amino acids. V was clipped by 3 bases and J by 0 bases, with 9 bases between them. The germline CDR1 and CDR2 sequences are LNHDA and SQIVND (reference sequence). CDR3 sequence: CASSMRRYSNQPQHF. CDR3 coding DNA: TGTGCCAGTAGTATGCGGCGGTATAGCAATCAGCCCCAGCATTTT. Filled out from reference TRBV19 and TRBJ1-5, the complete variable domain reads DGGITQSPKYLFRKEGQNVTLSCEQNLNHDAMYWYRQDPGQGLRLIYYSQIVNDFQKGDIAEGYSVSREKKESFPLTVTSAQKNPTAFYLCASSMRRYSNQPQHFGDGTRLSIL.

The rearrangement uses TRBV5-4 and TRBJ2-3, with 9 positions matching TRBD2. The ends lost 0 bases at V and 6 bases at J; junction bases unmatched: 8. The CDR3 contains 16 residues. CDR1 and CDR2 (germline): SGHNT, YYREEE (reference sequence). CDR3 sequence (DNA): TGTGCCAGCAGCTTGGAGGCGGGAGGGCCACGGGATACGCAGTATTTT. Its protein is CASSLEAGGPRDTQYF.

In this sample, this clone turned up a few times. The chain joins TRBV9 to TRBJ1-4; 8 positions match TRBD1. The V gene's germline CDR1 is SGDLS and CDR2 YYNGEE. CDR3 length: 15 amino acids. The V and J ends lost 2 bases and 7 bases, in that order; junction bases with no gene match: 7. The CDR3 is CASSVGQGLGEKLFF. CDR3 DNA: TGTGCCAGCAGCGTCGGACAGGGACTTGGTGAAAAACTGTTTTTT.

J is TRBJ1-5 and V is TRBV5-1, with D perhaps TRBD1 (5 bases). CDR3 length: 15 amino acids. V was cut by 5 bases and J by 0 bases, with 12 bases left in between. Germline V gene data show CDR1 as SGHRS and CDR2 as YFSETQ. CDR3 in DNA: TGCGCCAGCAGTCTGGGGGTTTATAGCAATCAGCCCCAGCATTTT. It yields the protein CASSLGVYSNQPQHF.

Only a few counts were recorded for this clone. The chain combines TRBV5-1 with TRBJ1-2, with D perhaps TRBD1 (5 bases). CDR1 and CDR2 (germline): SGHRS, YFSETQ. V lost 3 bases, J lost 0 bases, and 18 bases lay in between. CDR3 length equals 17 residues. The CDR3 protein is CASSSSGRAASNYGYTF. The CDR3 DNA reads as TGCGCCAGCAGCTCCTCAGGGAGGGCCGCTTCTAACTATGGCTACACCTTC.

The genes are TRBV19 and TRBJ2-7, with D perhaps matching TRBD2 (5 bases). This CDR3 comprises 14 residues. V gave up 2 bases and J gave up 2 bases, with 10 bases separating them. CDR1 is LNHDA and CDR2 is SQIVND in the germline V gene (reference sequence). The CDR3 DNA is TGTGCCAGTAGTATACAGGCGGGTCCCTACGAGCAGTACTTC. Residues: CASSIQAGPYEQYF. The entire variable domain, with the rest obtained from reference TRBV19 and TRBJ2-7, is as follows: DGGITQSPKYLFRKEGQNVTLSCEQNLNHDAMYWYRQDPGQGLRLIYYSQIVNDFQKGDIAEGYSVSREKKESFPLTVTSAQKNPTAFYLCASSIQAGPYEQYFGPGTRLTVT.

V and J are TRBV21-1 and TRBJ1-1. TRBV21-1 is a pseudogene. The CDR3 is made up of 14 amino acids. CDR3 sequence (DNA): TGTGCCAGCAGCAAAGCTACCGGGGTTACTGAAGCTTTCTTT. Its translation: CASSKATGVTEAFF.

This clone has just one count. CDR3 DNA: TGCGCCAGCAGTCAATCGATTCAGGGACGGAGGGGGACTGAAGCTTTCTTT. Its translation is CASSQSIQGRRGTEAFF. The V gene is TRBV23-1, the J gene TRBJ1-1; the D gene is possibly TRBD1 (6 bases). Being an ORF, TRBV23-1 has a function that is uncertain. V was trimmed by 0 bases and J by 5 bases, leaving 19 bases between them. CDR3 length: 17 residues.

The V and J genes are TRBV27 and TRBJ1-2; no definite D call. The CDR3 is 13 residues long. Per the germline V gene, CDR1 is MNHEY and CDR2 is SMNVEV (reference sequence). V lost 6 bases and J 8 bases, leaving 16 bases between the germline ends. The CDR3 protein is CASRGQHSEGYTF. In nucleotides, the CDR3 is TGTGCCAGCAGGGGCCAACACTCAGAAGGCTACACCTTC.

The V and J genes are TRBV6-4 and TRBJ2-1; 13 bases are shared with TRBD2. The CDR3 has 15 amino acids. V shed 2 bases, J shed 6 bases, and the junction held 1 base outside the gene matches. Germline V lookup: CDR1 MRHNA, CDR2 SNTAGT. The CDR3 protein is CASSDRLAGGNEQFF. DNA for the CDR3: TGTGCCAGCAGTGACAGACTAGCGGGAGGCAATGAGCAGTTCTTC.